The next 24 T cell receptor beta chains were all read from a single sample in a study of vaccination effects on CD4 cells after COVID-19. The antigens for these receptors are not known. Generated by immunoSEQ multiplex PCR, the TCRdb table keeps only in-frame clones and is missing some. The repertoire has roughly 30,000 clones, around 70% of them found once; the top ten carry 14% to 15%. The culture ran for approximately 10 days, and then CD4+ T cells were isolated. Subjects were given two BNT162b2 or mRNA-1273 vaccine doses. The sequenced sample was CD4+ T cells from PBMCs cultured without peptide, obtained after COVID-19 vaccination. These receptors all come from a human donor who received a COVID-19 vaccine.

This chain connects TRBV5-1 to TRBJ2-2, with 15 bases identical to TRBD2. The CDR3 spans 17 residues. Germline CDR1 is SGHRS and CDR2 is YFSETQ. V lost 3 bases to trimming and J lost 2 bases; unmatched junction nucleotides: 2. CDR3 nucleotides: TGCGCCAGCAGCTCGGGACTAGCGGGAGGAAACACCGGGGAGCTGTTTTTT. Translation gives CASSSGLAGGNTGELFF.

This clone was found a few times. The chain carries TRBV4-1 and TRBJ1-4; 10 bases map to TRBD1. Germline V gene lookup returns CDR1 MGHRA and CDR2 YSYEKL. With 1 base clipped from V and 7 bases from J, the junction kept 6 bases outside the gene matches. The CDR3 has 16 amino acids. In DNA form, the CDR3 reads TGCGCCAGCAGCCAAGGACAGGGGGCGGGGGGTGAAAAACTGTTTTTT. Protein: CASSQGQGAGGEKLFF.

The V and J genes are TRBV6-2 or TRBV6-3 and TRBJ1-2; D ambiguous. V was pared by 4 bases and J by 0 bases, with 9 bases between. The CDR3 runs 14 residues. Germline V lookup: CDR1 MNHEY, CDR2 SVGEGT. The CDR3 region has the DNA TGTGCCAGCAGTTTGCGGGGTCCTAACTATGGCTACACCTTC. Its protein is CASSLRGPNYGYTF.

V and J are TRBV5-5 and TRBJ1-1; perhaps TRBD1 as D (6 bases). This CDR3 region has 16 residues. With 0 bases removed from V and 2 bases from J, the gap between germline ends came to 14 bases. Germline CDR1 reads SGHKS; CDR2 reads YYEKEE (reference sequence). This CDR3 reads CASSLAVGRGNTEAFF. The CDR3 DNA reads TGTGCCAGCAGCTTGGCGGTGGGCAGGGGCAACACTGAAGCTTTCTTT.

This clone was seen a few times. This chain uses TRBV30 with TRBJ1-5; 8 nucleotides agree with TRBD1. The CDR3 is 14 residues long. CDR1 is GTSNPN and CDR2 is SVGIG in the germline V gene (reference sequence). The trim removed 2 bases at V and 5 bases at J, leaving 5 bases unmatched. CDR3 DNA: TGTGCCTGGAGTACAGGGGGGGGTTATCAGCCCCAGCATTTT. Its protein is CAWSTGGGYQPQHF.

This sequence joins TRBV5-4 and TRBJ2-1; unclear D gene. Trimming cost V 0 bases and J 6 bases, with 4 bases left between them. CDR3 length: 12 residues. Looked up from germline, CDR1 is SGHNT and CDR2 is YYREEE (reference sequence). The CDR3 region is CASSLGGNEQFF. In DNA, the CDR3 is TGTGCCAGCAGCTTGGGGGGCAATGAGCAGTTCTTC. The full variable domain, rest sourced from reference TRBV5-4 and TRBJ2-1, is ETGVTQSPTHLIKTRGQQVTLRCSSQSGHNTVSWYQQALGQGPQFIFQYYREEENGRGNFPPRFSGLQFPNYSSELNVNALELDDSALYLCASSLGGNEQFFGPGTRLTVL.

V and J are TRBV4-2 and TRBJ1-3; a possible D gene is TRBD1 (5 bases). The V gene lost 1 base and the J gene lost 4 bases, with 5 bases spanning the gap. Looked up from germline, CDR1 is LGHNA and CDR2 is YNFKEQ. CDR3 length equals 13 residues. In nucleotides, the CDR3 is TGTGCCAGCAGCCAAGCAGGGGGAAACACCATATATTTT. Translation: CASSQAGGNTIYF.

The chain combines TRBV5-1 with TRBJ1-2; no definite D call. CDR3 length equals 14 residues. CDR1 and CDR2 from the germline V gene are SGHRS and YFSETQ. The V gene lost 1 base and the J gene lost 0 bases, with 7 bases spanning the gap. Here the CDR3 DNA reads TGCGCCAGCAGCTTGTCCCCATCTAACTATGGCTACACCTTC. It encodes CASSLSPSNYGYTF.

The CDR3 sequence: CSVREEGIGAQYF. CDR3 DNA sequence: TGCAGCGTGAGGGAGGAGGGGATCGGGGCCCAGTACTTC. The V gene is TRBV29-1, the J gene TRBJ2-5; D possibly corresponds to TRBD2 (6 bases). Germline loops: CDR1 SQVTM, CDR2 ANQGSEA. This CDR3 region has 13 residues. The V gene lost 6 bases and the J gene lost 9 bases, with 20 bases spanning the gap.

The rearrangement uses TRBV5-1 and TRBJ1-1; D gene ambiguous. The CDR3 has 13 amino acids. The germline V gene has CDR1 SGHRS and CDR2 YFSETQ. Trimming stripped 4 bases from V and 2 bases from J, with 9 bases between. CDR3 bases: TGCGCCAGCAGCCGGACGGTAAACACTGAAGCTTTCTTT. This sequence encodes CASSRTVNTEAFF.

This chain connects TRBV4-1 to TRBJ1-6; 10 nucleotides line up with TRBD1. Germline CDR1 MGHRA, CDR2 YSYEKL. V gave up 1 base and J gave up 8 bases; unmatched junction bases: 5. The CDR3 has 16 amino acids. The CDR3 sequence: CASSQGRGQGYSPLHF. DNA for the CDR3: TGCGCCAGCAGCCAAGGAAGGGGACAGGGGTATTCACCCCTCCACTTT.

V usage is TRBV6-5 and J usage is TRBJ1-1; D is unresolved. Germline V gene data show CDR1 as MNHEY and CDR2 as SVGAGI. Trimming took 0 bases from V and 3 from J, leaving 14 bases between them. CDR3 length: 16 amino acids. The CDR3 here is CASSYSRLRTDTEAFF. CDR3 DNA: TGTGCCAGCAGTTACTCGAGGCTAAGGACGGACACTGAAGCTTTCTTT.

The chain employs TRBV4-2 and TRBJ1-2; possibly TRBD1 for D (5 bases). Between the trimmed V and J ends, which lost 0 bases and 7 bases, there was a span of 12 bases. The CDR3 length is 14 residues. Germline V gene lookup returns CDR1 LGHNA and CDR2 YNFKEQ. The CDR3 DNA follows: TGTGCCAGCAGCCAAGATTGGGGGATGCCTGGCTACACCTTC. It encodes CASSQDWGMPGYTF.

This clone was detected only once. The V call is TRBV19, the J call TRBJ2-2; D unclear. Germline V CDR1 and CDR2: LNHDA, SQIVND (reference sequence). V was cut by 2 bases and J by 8 bases, with 3 bases left in between. The CDR3 covers 11 residues. The CDR3 DNA reads as TGTGCCAGTAGTATAAGAGGGGAGCTGTTTTTT. Its translation is CASSIRGELFF.

V is TRBV24-1 and J is TRBJ2-3, with 11 positions matching TRBD2. The germline gives CDR1 KGHDR, CDR2 SFDVKD. This CDR3 spans 17 amino acids. V shed 2 bases and J 0 bases; nucleotides not matched to a gene: 3. CDR3 sequence (DNA): TGTGCCACCAGTGATTGGTGGACTAGCGGGAGCACAGATACGCAGTATTTT. It is translated as CATSDWWTSGSTDTQYF.

A few counts support this clone. The V call is TRBV5-1, the J call TRBJ1-2; a weak D match, TRBD1 (5 bases). This CDR3 is 13 amino acids long. V was pared by 4 bases and J by 8 bases, with 15 bases between. Germline loops: CDR1 SGHRS, CDR2 YFSETQ. The CDR3 reads CASSAQGTEGYTF. CDR3 DNA: TGCGCCAGCAGCGCGCAGGGAACAGAGGGCTACACCTTC.

This chain connects TRBV5-6 to TRBJ2-7, with 10 bases fitting TRBD1. Germline V lookup: CDR1 SGHDT, CDR2 YYEEEE. CDR3 length equals 16 residues. V lost 1 base, J lost 0 bases, and 4 bases stayed unmatched. The CDR3 is CASSLTGQGFSYEQYF. The CDR3 DNA reads as TGTGCCAGCAGCTTGACGGGACAGGGGTTCTCCTACGAGCAGTACTTC.

The genes are TRBV7-2 and TRBJ2-3; the D is unclear. The germline CDR1 and CDR2 sequences are SGHTA and FQGNSA. V lost 5 bases, J lost 0 bases, and 15 bases lay in between. This CDR3 region has 16 residues. This CDR3 reads CASSPFGDTSTDTQYF. As DNA, the CDR3 is TGTGCCAGCAGCCCCTTTGGCGACACTAGCACAGATACGCAGTATTTT.

This clone was detected once. The genes are TRBV3-1 (or the pseudogene TRBV3-2) and TRBJ2-3; TRBD2 matches 16 bases. CDR1 is LGHDT and CDR2 is YNNKEL in the germline V gene (reference sequence). The CDR3 length is 19 residues. Trimming at V came to 4 bases and at J to 1 base, leaving 8 bases not matched to a gene. The CDR3 nucleotides read TGTGCCAGCAGCCGAGTCGGTGGGACTAGCGGGAGGGGCACAGATACGCAGTATTTT. It encodes CASSRVGGTSGRGTDTQYF.

The chain is built from TRBV27 and TRBJ1-6; D gene uncertain. Between the trimmed V and J ends, which lost 0 bases and 4 bases, there was a span of 7 bases. Germline CDR1 is MNHEY and CDR2 is SMNVEV (reference sequence). The CDR3 has 15 amino acids. The CDR3: CASSLSADYNSPLHF. The CDR3 coding sequence is TGTGCCAGCAGTTTATCGGCAGATTATAATTCACCCCTCCACTTT.

V gene TRBV5-6 combines with J gene TRBJ1-4, with D possibly matching TRBD1 (6 bases). The length of the CDR3 is 13 residues. CDR1 and CDR2 from the germline V gene are SGHDT and YYEEEE. The ends were cut back, 7 bases at V and 8 bases at J, with 15 bases in the middle. This chain's CDR3 is CASSGRGSEKLFF. The CDR3 nucleotides read TGTGCCAGCTCAGGGAGGGGGTCGGAAAAACTGTTTTTT.

This clone has just one count. The genes are TRBV6-2 or TRBV6-3 and TRBJ2-3; unclear D gene. The CDR3 is 12 residues long. Germline CDR1 reads MNHEY; CDR2 reads SVGEGT. V was clipped by 6 bases and J by 4 bases, with 8 bases between them. CDR3 sequence reads: CASSQNPDTQYF. In DNA, the CDR3 is TGTGCCAGCAGCCAAAACCCAGATACGCAGTATTTT.

The chain is built from TRBV2 and TRBJ1-1, with D possibly being TRBD1 (5 bases). Germline lookup yields CDR1 SNHLY and CDR2 FYNNEI. The CDR3 has 15 amino acids. Trimming stripped 1 base from V and 0 bases from J, with 9 bases between. CDR3 nucleotides: TGTGCCAGCAGTGAAGGGGGCGATGTGAACACTGAAGCTTTCTTT. Protein sequence: CASSEGGDVNTEAFF.

The chain joins TRBV4-1 to TRBJ1-4, with D hard to call. V lost 4 bases and J lost 0, with 9 bases in between. Germline values: CDR1 MGHRA, CDR2 YSYEKL. The CDR3 covers 15 residues. CDR3 region: CASSLRPATNEKLFF. DNA of the CDR3: TGCGCCAGCAGCCTTCGGCCGGCAACTAATGAAAAACTGTTTTTT.